This passage covers 10 T cell receptor beta chains from one sample sequenced in a study of T cells after posttransplantation cyclophosphamide. Generated by immunoSEQ multiplex PCR, the TCRdb table keeps only in-frame clones and is missing some. This set yields tens of thousands of clones and no singletons; the top ten hold about 2.5%. The sequenced sample was PBMCs. The receptors were sampled from a man aged 40-49 years in good health, CMV-negative, and a related stem cell transplant donor.

Many counts were recorded for this clone. The chain combines TRBV18 with TRBJ1-2, with 8 bases matching TRBD1. There are 16 residues in the CDR3. CDR1 is KGHSH and CDR2 is LQKENI in the germline V gene. V trimming: 3 bases; J trimming: 4 bases; junction bases outside the gene matches: 10. CDR3 bases: TGTGCCAGCTCACCGTTCCAGGGGGCGTGGACCTATGGCTACACCTTC. It codes for CASSPFQGAWTYGYTF.

The chain recombines TRBV6-1 with TRBJ1-2; tentatively, D is TRBD1 (5 bases). V dropped 10 bases and J dropped 3 bases, with 9 bases sitting between them. Germline V CDR1 and CDR2: MNHNS, SASEGT. The length of the CDR3 is 11 residues. CDR3 bases: TGTGCCACTCAGGGCTACTATGGCTACACCTTC. Residues: CATQGYYGYTF.

This clone was detected many times. V is TRBV6-6 and J is TRBJ2-3, with D perhaps TRBD2 (6 bases). The germline V and J ends were trimmed by 10 bases and 3 bases, with 17 bases remaining between them. This CDR3 has 14 amino acids. Germline assignment: CDR1 MNHNY and CDR2 SVGAGI (reference sequence). DNA for the CDR3: TGTGCCACAGAAGGAGGAGGGAGGACAGATACGCAGTATTTT. This sequence encodes CATEGGGRTDTQYF.

The table lists this clone with many counts. The rearrangement joins TRBV19 to TRBJ1-4, with D maybe TRBD1 (6 bases). The germline V and J ends were trimmed by 4 bases and 7 bases, with 13 bases remaining between them. Germline lookup yields CDR1 LNHDA and CDR2 SQIVND (reference sequence). The length of the CDR3 is 14 residues. The DNA of the CDR3 is TGTGCCAGTAGTACGGGGGGCGGTGTTGAAAAACTGTTTTTT. Its translation is CASSTGGGVEKLFF.

This clone was recorded many times. The chain combines TRBV19 with TRBJ1-1; D gene unclear. The germline CDR1 and CDR2 sequences are LNHDA and SQIVND (reference sequence). CDR3 length: 13 amino acids. V was cut by 3 bases and J by 1 base, with 6 bases left in between. CDR3 loop: CASSIFQNTEAFF. The CDR3, as DNA: TGTGCCAGTAGTATTTTTCAGAACACTGAAGCTTTCTTT.

This clone was seen a handful of times. This chain joins TRBV7-9 and TRBJ2-5; no definite D call. CDR1 is SEHNR, CDR2 FQNEAQ, per germline (reference sequence). This CDR3 region has 11 residues. V lost 5 bases and J lost 4, with 5 bases in between. The CDR3 sequence is CASSQRETQYF. DNA for the CDR3: TGTGCCAGCAGCCAGCGAGAGACCCAGTACTTC.

This clone was recorded many times. The rearrangement links TRBV29-1 to TRBJ2-2; D might be TRBD1 (6 bases). Germline V gives CDR1 SQVTM, CDR2 ANQGSEA. V gave up 6 bases and J gave up 1 base, with 12 bases separating them. There are 14 residues in the CDR3. CDR3 sequence reads: CSVPGQMNTGELFF. The CDR3 DNA reads as TGCAGCGTACCGGGACAAATGAACACCGGGGAGCTGTTTTTT.

This clone has at least ten counts. The V gene is TRBV7-8, the J gene TRBJ1-5, with D possibly being TRBD1 (6 bases). CDR3 length: 14 residues. V was shortened by 5 bases and J by 0 bases, with 8 bases between the two germline ends. Germline lookup yields CDR1 SGHVS and CDR2 FQNEAQ. The chain's CDR3 is CASSRTASNQPQHF. The CDR3 DNA follows: TGTGCCAGCAGCCGGACAGCTAGCAATCAGCCCCAGCATTTT.

This rearrangement joins TRBV19 to TRBJ1-5; D is perhaps TRBD1 (6 bases). Germline V gene data show CDR1 as LNHDA and CDR2 as SQIVND (reference sequence). This CDR3 contains 13 residues. Between the trimmed V and J ends, which lost 8 bases and 4 bases, there was a span of 12 bases. CDR3 region: CASWGQRNQPQHF. CDR3 sequence (DNA): TGTGCCAGTTGGGGGCAAAGGAATCAGCCCCAGCATTTT.

This clone was observed many times. The J gene is TRBJ2-3, the V gene TRBV6-5; D might be TRBD1 (6 bases). V lost 4 bases, J lost 0 bases, and 14 bases lay in between. The CDR3 runs to 16 residues. The germline CDR1 and CDR2 sequences are MNHEY and SVGAGI. CDR3 region: CASSSGATTSTDTQYF. The CDR3 coding sequence is TGTGCCAGCAGTTCAGGGGCGACAACTAGCACAGATACGCAGTATTTT.